The following is a T cell receptor beta chain sequence with its context. What it binds is not known. This entry belongs to a study of T-cell memory formation after mild COVID-19. Study summary: Among the donors, TCR clusters were largely specific to each donor.

Germline V gives CDR1 SQVTM, CDR2 ANQGSEA. This CDR3 spans 14 amino acids. J was trimmed by 3 bases and V by 5 bases; bases with no gene match: 9. 5'RACE primed at constant segments yielded TCR alpha and TCR beta cDNA libraries bearing sample barcodes and UMIs. Using its own MiXCR run on the 5' RACE reads, TCRdb lists one record per CDR3 protein. Of about 160,000 distinct CDR3 sequences in the sample, less than 40% were seen once. Points from the study as a whole: Later expanders leaned CD4+, whereas clones that contracted between day 15 and 85 were balanced CD4/CD8. Mainly in CM and EM were contracting CD4+ clones; CD8+ were in EMRA.

Material: PBMCs or a T cell subset sorted from them (not recorded which). This chain links TRBV29-1 with TRBJ1-2; the match to TRBD1 covers 7 bases. This sequence was found in an adult woman who had mild COVID-19 (a few samples of this study predate the infection). Cell type and time point are not known. As DNA, the CDR3 is TGCAGCGTTTGGGGATTGGACAGGTACTATGGCTACACCTTC. Its translation is CSVWGLDRYYGYTF.